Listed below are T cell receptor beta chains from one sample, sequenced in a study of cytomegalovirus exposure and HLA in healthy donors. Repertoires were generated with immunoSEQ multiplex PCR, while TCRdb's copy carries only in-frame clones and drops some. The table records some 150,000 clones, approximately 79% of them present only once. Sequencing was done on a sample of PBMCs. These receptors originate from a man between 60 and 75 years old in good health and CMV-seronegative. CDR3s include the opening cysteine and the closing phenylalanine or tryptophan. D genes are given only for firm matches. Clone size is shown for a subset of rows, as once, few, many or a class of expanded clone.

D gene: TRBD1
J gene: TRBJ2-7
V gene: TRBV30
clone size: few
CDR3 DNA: TGTGCCTGGAATCCAGGTGGGGACAGGGGTTACGAGCAGTACTTC
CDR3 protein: CAWNPGGDRGYEQYF

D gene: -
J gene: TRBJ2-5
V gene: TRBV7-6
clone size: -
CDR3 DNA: TGTGCCAGCAGCTTCAGCAACCAAGAGGCCCAGTACTTC
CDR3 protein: CASSFSNQEAQYF

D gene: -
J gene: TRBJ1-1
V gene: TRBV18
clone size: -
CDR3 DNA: TGTGCCAGCTCCCCGACGGGGGGGAGGGGGACTGAAGCTTTCTTT
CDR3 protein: CASSPTGGRGTEAFF

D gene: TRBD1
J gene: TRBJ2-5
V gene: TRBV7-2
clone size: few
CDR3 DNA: TGTGCCAGCAGCTCGGGACAGGGGACAGAGACCCAGTACTTC
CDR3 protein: CASSSGQGTETQYF

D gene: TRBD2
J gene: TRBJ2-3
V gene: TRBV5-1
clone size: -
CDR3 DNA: TGCGCCAGCAGCCGCCGGGGACTAGCGGGAGTTTTTCCAGATACGCAGTATTTT
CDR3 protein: CASSRRGLAGVFPDTQYF

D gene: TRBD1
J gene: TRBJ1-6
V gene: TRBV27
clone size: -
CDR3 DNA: TGTGCCAGCAGCGACAGGGGCGTGGGGTCACCCCTCCACTTT
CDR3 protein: CASSDRGVGSPLHF

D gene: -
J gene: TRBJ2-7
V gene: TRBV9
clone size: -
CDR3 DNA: TGTGCCAGCAGCGTAGGGGGAGCTCCTAGGTACGAGCAGTACTTC
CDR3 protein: CASSVGGAPRYEQYF

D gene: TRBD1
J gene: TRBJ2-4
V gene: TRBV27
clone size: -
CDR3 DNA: TGTGCCAGCAGTTTAGGGGGACAGGGGGCAGGACGGGCCAAAAACATTCAGTACTTC
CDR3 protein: CASSLGGQGAGRAKNIQYF

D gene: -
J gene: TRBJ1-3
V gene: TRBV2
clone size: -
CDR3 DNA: TGTGCCAGCAGTGGACCCAGGGGATTAGGAAACACCATATATTTT
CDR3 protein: CASSGPRGLGNTIYF

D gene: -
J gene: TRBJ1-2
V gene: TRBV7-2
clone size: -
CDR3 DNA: TGTGCCAGCAGCCCCGACAGAACCTATGGCTACACCTTC
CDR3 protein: CASSPDRTYGYTF

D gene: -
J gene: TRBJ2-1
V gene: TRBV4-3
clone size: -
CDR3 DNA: TGCGCCAGCAGCCCCATCTGGACAGTTTCCAATGAGCAGTTCTTC
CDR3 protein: CASSPIWTVSNEQFF

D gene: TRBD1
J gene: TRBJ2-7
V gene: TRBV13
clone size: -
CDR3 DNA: TGTGCCAGCAGCTTGGGTGACAGGGAAGGTTACGAGCAGTACTTC
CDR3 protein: CASSLGDREGYEQYF

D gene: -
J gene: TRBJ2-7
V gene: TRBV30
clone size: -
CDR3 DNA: TGTGCCTGGACCCCGACAGGACCCTCCTACGAGCAGTACTTC
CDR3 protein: CAWTPTGPSYEQYF

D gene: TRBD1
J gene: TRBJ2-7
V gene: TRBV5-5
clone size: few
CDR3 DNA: TGTGCCAGCAGCTTGGGGGACAGGGGAATCGACGAGCAGTACTTC
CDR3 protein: CASSLGDRGIDEQYF

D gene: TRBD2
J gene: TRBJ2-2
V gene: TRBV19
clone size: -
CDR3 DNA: TGTGCCAGTAGTGCGACTAGCGGGAGCACCGGGGAGCTGTTTTTT
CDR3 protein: CASSATSGSTGELFF

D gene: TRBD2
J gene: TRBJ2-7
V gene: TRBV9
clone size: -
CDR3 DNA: TGTGCCAGCAGTAAAGTAGGGACTAGCGGGGAGGAGCAGTACTTC
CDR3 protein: CASSKVGTSGEEQYF

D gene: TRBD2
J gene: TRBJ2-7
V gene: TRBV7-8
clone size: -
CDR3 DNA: TGTGCCAGCAGCCTAATACTGCTAGGACTAGCGGGGACCTACGAGCAGTACTTC
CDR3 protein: CASSLILLGLAGTYEQYF

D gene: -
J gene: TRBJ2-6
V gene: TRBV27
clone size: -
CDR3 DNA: TGTGCCAGCAGTCAACAGGGTCGCTCTGGGGCCAACGTCCTGACTTTC
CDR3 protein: CASSQQGRSGANVLTF

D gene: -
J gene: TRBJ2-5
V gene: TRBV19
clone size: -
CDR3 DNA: TGTGCCAGTAGGGTCGCGGGCCGGGGACAAGAGACCCAGTACTTC
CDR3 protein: CASRVAGRGQETQYF

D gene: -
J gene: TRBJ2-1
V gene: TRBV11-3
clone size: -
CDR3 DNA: TGTGCCAGCAGCTTAGCAGGGGGGACCACCCGAGGCAATGAGCAGTTCTTC
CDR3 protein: CASSLAGGTTRGNEQFF

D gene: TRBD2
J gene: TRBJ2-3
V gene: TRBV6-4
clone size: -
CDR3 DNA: TGTGCCAGCAGCCGCGGGGGGCCCCCGGGAGATACGCAGTATTTT
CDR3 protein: CASSRGGPPGDTQYF

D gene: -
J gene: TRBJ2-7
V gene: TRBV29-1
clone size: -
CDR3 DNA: TGCAGCGTTGAAGGGACACACTACGAGCAGTACTTC
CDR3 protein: CSVEGTHYEQYF

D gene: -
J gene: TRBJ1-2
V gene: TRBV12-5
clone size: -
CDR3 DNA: TGTGCTAGTGGTTTGACAGGGACCTATGGCTACACCTTC
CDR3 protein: CASGLTGTYGYTF

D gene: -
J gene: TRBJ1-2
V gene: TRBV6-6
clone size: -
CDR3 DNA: TGTGCCGGCAGTTACCCCCAGGGGAACTATGGCTACACCTTC
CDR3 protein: CAGSYPQGNYGYTF

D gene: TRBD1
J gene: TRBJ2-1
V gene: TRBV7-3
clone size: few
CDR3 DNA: TGTGCCAGCAGCCCAGTCCCGGGACAGGTTCATGAGCAGTTCTTC
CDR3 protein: CASSPVPGQVHEQFF

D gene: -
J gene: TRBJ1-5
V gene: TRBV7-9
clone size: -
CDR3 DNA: TGTGCCAGCTCCTCAGACGGGGGGCGATTAGCTCCCCAGCATTTT
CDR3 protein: CASSSDGGRLAPQHF

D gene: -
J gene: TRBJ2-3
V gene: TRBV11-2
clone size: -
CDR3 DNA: TGTGCCAGCAGCGCGGTGGGCACAGATACGCAGTATTTT
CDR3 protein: CASSAVGTDTQYF

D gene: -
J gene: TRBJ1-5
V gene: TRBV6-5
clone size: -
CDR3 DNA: TGTGCCAGCAGCCTAACGGGAGGGGAAGGTCAGCCCCAGCATTTT
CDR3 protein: CASSLTGGEGQPQHF

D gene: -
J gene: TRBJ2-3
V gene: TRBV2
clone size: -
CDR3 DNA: TGTGCCAGCAGTGAGGGTACAGGGCCCACAGATACGCAGTATTTT
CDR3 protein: CASSEGTGPTDTQYF

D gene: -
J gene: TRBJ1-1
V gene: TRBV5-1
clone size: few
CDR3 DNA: TGCGCCAGCAGCTCCCAGGGGAACACTGAAGCTTTCTTT
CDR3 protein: CASSSQGNTEAFF

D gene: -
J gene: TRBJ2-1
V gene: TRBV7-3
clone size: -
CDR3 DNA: TGTGCCAGCAGCTTAGCTCGGGGTCCCTACAATGAGCAGTTCTTC
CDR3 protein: CASSLARGPYNEQFF

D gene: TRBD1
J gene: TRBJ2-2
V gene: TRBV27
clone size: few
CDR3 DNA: TGTGCCAGCTTACAGGGGGGGAACACCGGGGAGCTGTTTTTT
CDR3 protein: CASLQGGNTGELFF

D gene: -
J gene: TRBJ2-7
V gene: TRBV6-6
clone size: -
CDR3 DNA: TGTGCGGTAGGGGGTCGTTACGAGCAGTACTTC
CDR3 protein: CAVGGRYEQYF

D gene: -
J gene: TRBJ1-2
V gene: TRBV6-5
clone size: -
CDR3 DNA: TGTGCCAGCAGGCGGGACGGAAGTTATGGCTACACCTTC
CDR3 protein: CASRRDGSYGYTF

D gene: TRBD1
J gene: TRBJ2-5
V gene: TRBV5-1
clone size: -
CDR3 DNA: TGCGCCAGCAGCTTTACAGGGGGCGCAGAGACCCAGTACTTC
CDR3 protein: CASSFTGGAETQYF

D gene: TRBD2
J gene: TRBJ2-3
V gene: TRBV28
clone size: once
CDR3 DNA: TGTGCCAGCAGTCCGAGGGGCGGGAGGGCCCGAGTAGTTGCAGATACGCAGTATTTT
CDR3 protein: CASSPRGGRARVVADTQYF

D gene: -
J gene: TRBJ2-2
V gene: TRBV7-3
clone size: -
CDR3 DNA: TGTGCCAGCAGCCCCCGCACAGGGAGGGACGGGGAGCTGTTTTTT
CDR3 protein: CASSPRTGRDGELFF

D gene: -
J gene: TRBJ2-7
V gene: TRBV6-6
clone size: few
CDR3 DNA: TGTGCCAGCAGCACCGGGAACTACTACGAGCAGTACTTC
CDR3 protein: CASSTGNYYEQYF

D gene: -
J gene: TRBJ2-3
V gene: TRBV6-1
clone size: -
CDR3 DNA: TGTGCCAGCAGTGAATTGGGGGGTGCAGATACGCAGTATTTT
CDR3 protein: CASSELGGADTQYF

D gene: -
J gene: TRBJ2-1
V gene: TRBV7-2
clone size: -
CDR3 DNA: TGTGCCAGCAGCCCCCCAGGGGCGCAAGAGCAGTTCTTC
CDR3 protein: CASSPPGAQEQFF

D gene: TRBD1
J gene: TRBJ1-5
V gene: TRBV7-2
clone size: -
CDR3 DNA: TGTGCCAGCAGCATGCAGACAGGGATGGATCAGCCCCAGCATTTT
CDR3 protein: CASSMQTGMDQPQHF

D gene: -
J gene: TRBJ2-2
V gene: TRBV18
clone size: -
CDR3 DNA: TGTGCCAGCTCACCAAATGCCGCAACGGGGAACACCGGGGAGCTGTTTTTT
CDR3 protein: CASSPNAATGNTGELFF

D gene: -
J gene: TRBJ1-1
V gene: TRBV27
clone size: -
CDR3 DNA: TGTGCCAGCAGTTTGTGGGGGGGGAACACTGAAGCTTTCTTT
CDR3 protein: CASSLWGGNTEAFF

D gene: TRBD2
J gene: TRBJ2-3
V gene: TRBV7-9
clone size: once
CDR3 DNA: TGTGCCAGCAGCACTAGCGGGAGTTCAGATACGCAGTATTTT
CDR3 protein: CASSTSGSSDTQYF

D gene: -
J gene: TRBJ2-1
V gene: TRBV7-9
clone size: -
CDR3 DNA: TGTGCCAGCAGCTTCTCCGAGGAGAATGAGCAGTTCTTC
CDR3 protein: CASSFSEENEQFF

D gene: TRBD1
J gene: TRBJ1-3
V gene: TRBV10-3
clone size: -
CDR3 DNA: TGTGCCCTTCTAGTTGGGGACAGTGGAAACACCATATATTTT
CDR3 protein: CALLVGDSGNTIYF